The sequence of this T cell receptor beta chain was determined in a study of blood T cell repertoires in COVID-19. Overall study context: Samples of COVID-19 (acute and convalescent) were obtained from the United States, Italy and Spain. The analysed material was cDNA or gDNA that came from T cells, B-cell-depleted T cells, or PBMCs.

In the original processing: It was from reference gene primer amplification that nucleated cell counts were estimated. Only in-frame clones appear in the TCRdb table, and some are missing; sequencing was by immunoSEQ multiplex PCR. From that table come the V and J calls and clone size; the DNA was used to work out D and trimming. This sample has roughly 250,000 clones, with about 87% found just once. Source material: peripheral blood. The clonotype comes from a man aged 55-75 years who had recovered from COVID-19.

The CDR3 sequence: CASSGTSGGAGTQYF. The CDR3 DNA reads as TGTGCCAGCAGTGGGACTAGCGGGGGGGCCGGGACCCAGTACTTC. The chain uses TRBV2 and TRBJ2-5; 15 bases fit TRBD2. This CDR3 has 15 amino acids. The V segment lost 4 bases and the J segment 7 bases; nucleotides outside the gene matches: 4. Germline CDR1 is SNHLY and CDR2 is FYNNEI.